The 12 T cell receptor beta chains in this list originate from one sample, sequenced in a study of Graves' ophthalmopathy and Graves' hyperthyroidism. RNA transcripts were the template, and TCR beta CDR3 regions were amplified from them. Scientists carried out first-round RT-PCR using HTBI primers and then a second-round multiplex PCR. TCRdb called the multiplex PCR reads again in MiXCR, with one record for every CDR3 protein. The sample has 400,000 or so distinct CDR3 sequences; about 18% are singletons. Sequencing input: peripheral blood. The receptor source for this set is an adult woman with stable Graves' hyperthyroidism.

This clonotype was seen repeatedly, ten times or more. The J gene is TRBJ1-1, the V gene TRBV11-2, with D unclear. With 3 bases removed from V and 0 bases from J, the gap between germline ends came to 8 bases. Per the germline V gene, CDR1 is SGHAT and CDR2 is FQNNGV. CDR3 length: 14 amino acids. CDR3 DNA: TGTGCCAGCAGCTTTAGGACCATGAACACTGAAGCTTTCTTT. Its protein is CASSFRTMNTEAFF.

This clonotype was seen ten or more times. The chain has TRBV27 and TRBJ2-7, with D possibly TRBD2 on 6 matching bases. The CDR3 consists of 15 residues. V lost 5 bases and J lost 2, with 16 bases in between. The germline V gene has CDR1 MNHEY and CDR2 SMNVEV (reference sequence). The CDR3 DNA reads as TGTGCCAGCAGTCCGGACTACCCGCTGACCTACGAGCAGTACTTC. Amino acid sequence: CASSPDYPLTYEQYF.

This clonotype has at least ten counts. V usage is TRBV6-5 and J usage is TRBJ2-7; 9 bases match TRBD1. J gave up 2 bases and V 4 bases, and 6 bases lay outside the gene matches. Per germline, CDR1 MNHEY and CDR2 SVGAGI. The CDR3 has 15 residues. The CDR3 DNA is TGTGCCAGCAGTTTAACACAGGGGGCTCCCTACGAGCAGTACTTC. This translates into CASSLTQGAPYEQYF.

This clonotype was seen many times. J is TRBJ1-2 and V is TRBV12-5, with TRBD1 identical over 8 bases. The CDR3 length is 16 residues. Germline V gene lookup returns CDR1 LGHNT and CDR2 FRNRAP. V gave up 5 bases and J gave up 4 bases; unmatched junction bases: 12. CDR3 sequence reads: CASGPTPGQDGYGYTF. The DNA for the CDR3 is TGTGCTAGTGGTCCCACCCCGGGACAGGACGGCTATGGCTACACCTTC.

The V gene is TRBV3-1, the J gene TRBJ1-5; D call uncertain. From germline, CDR1 is LGHDT and CDR2 YNNKEL (reference sequence). The CDR3 length is 15 residues. V lost 0 bases to trimming and J lost 2 bases, with 8 bases between them. The CDR3 DNA follows: TGTGCCAGCAGCCAAGACCCCTGGGGCAATCAGCCCCAGCATTTT. Encoded protein: CASSQDPWGNQPQHF.

This clonotype was observed many times. V gene TRBV5-5 combines with J gene TRBJ2-7; D not certain. CDR3 size: 14 residues. V shed 1 base and J shed 4 bases, with 12 bases lying between them. CDR1 and CDR2 from the germline V gene are SGHKS and YYEKEE (reference sequence). This CDR3 reads CASSLFTALYEQYF. The CDR3 coding sequence is TGTGCCAGCAGCTTGTTCACGGCTCTTTACGAGCAGTACTTC.

Ten or more counts support this clonotype. The CDR3 here is CAWSDPVSSNQPQHF. The CDR3 coding sequence is TGTGCCTGGAGTGACCCCGTGAGTAGCAATCAGCCCCAGCATTTT. V and J are TRBV30 and TRBJ1-5; D unresolved. This CDR3 is 15 amino acids long. Germline CDR1 GTSNPN, CDR2 SVGIG (reference sequence). V shed 1 base and J shed 0 bases, with 10 bases lying between them.

The chain has TRBV19 and TRBJ1-5; 7 bases are shared with TRBD1. Germline CDR1 and CDR2: LNHDA and SQIVND (reference sequence). The trim removed 3 bases at V and 7 bases at J, leaving 9 bases unmatched. The CDR3 spans 15 residues. CDR3 sequence: CASSIGGGGDQPQHF. CDR3 nucleotide sequence: TGTGCCAGTAGTATCGGAGGGGGCGGCGACCAGCCCCAGCATTTT.

The chain has TRBV6-1 and TRBJ1-1, with 7 bases lining up with TRBD1. This CDR3 region has 17 residues. Trimming took 8 bases from V and 0 from J; bases not matched to a gene: 15. Germline V gene sequence: CDR1 MNHNS, CDR2 SASEGT. In DNA form, the CDR3 reads TGTGCCAGCGATGGTGTCCGGGACAGCCCGCTGAACACTGAAGCTTTCTTT. The encoded protein is CASDGVRDSPLNTEAFF.

This clonotype was counted many times. The rearrangement uses TRBV11-2 and TRBJ1-1; D not resolved. The CDR3 loop spans 17 amino acids. Germline-derived CDR1 and CDR2 are SGHAT and FQNNGV. V was pared by 4 bases and J by 3 bases, with 21 bases between. Written as DNA, the CDR3 is TGTGCCAGCAGCTGGACGGCAGGAGCAAGTAGGTACACTGAAGCTTTCTTT. As protein: CASSWTAGASRYTEAFF.

In the case of this clonotype: Since a much larger clone is just one base distant, this may be a read error. Lacking the conserved final phenylalanine or tryptophan, this CDR3 likely reflects a read error. The chain has TRBV10-3 and TRBJ2-2; 7 nucleotides match TRBD1. Germline assignment: CDR1 ENHRY and CDR2 SYGVKD. The CDR3 is 16 amino acids. With 8 bases clipped from V and 4 bases from J, the junction kept 13 bases outside the gene matches. Here the CDR3 DNA reads TGTGCCATCCAAGGTCCGACAGGGTGGGGCACCGGGGAGCTGTTTTTG. It translates to CAIQGPTGWGTGELFL.

This clonotype occurred many times. The chain is built from TRBV5-1 and TRBJ2-7, with D perhaps TRBD2 (6 bases). The CDR3 consists of 16 residues. The germline CDR1 and CDR2 sequences are SGHRS and YFSETQ. V lost 4 bases, J lost 6 bases, and 23 bases lay in between. Here the CDR3 DNA reads TGCGCCAGCAGCCGCTTACCAACAGGCGGGGTACGCGAGCAGTACTTC. Translated, it gives CASSRLPTGGVREQYF.